These 31 T cell receptor beta chains came from one sample sequenced in a study of cytomegalovirus exposure and HLA in healthy donors. The PCR had 60 Vbeta and 13 Jbeta primers. Clones were sequenced by immunoSEQ multiplex PCR, and TCRdb holds only the in-frame ones, with some missing. The sample holds roughly 180,000 clones; around 80% are singletons and the top ten take around 7.2%. The source material was PBMCs. These receptors originate from a man aged 30 to 45 in good health and CMV-seropositive.

The gene calls are TRBV2 and TRBJ2-1, with 9 bases aligning to TRBD1. Trimming at V came to 8 bases and at J to 4 bases, leaving 6 bases not matched to a gene. Germline V gives CDR1 SNHLY, CDR2 FYNNEI. The CDR3 length is 14 residues. For the CDR3, the DNA is TGTGCCAGCTCACTTGGACAGGGGTACAATGAGCAGTTCTTC. Translation: CASSLGQGYNEQFF.

This clone has a handful of counts. This rearrangement joins TRBV10-2 to TRBJ1-5; 7 nucleotides agree with TRBD1. V dropped 10 bases and J dropped 6; count of bases not matched to a gene: 9. CDR3 length: 13 residues. Germline V lookup: CDR1 WSHSY, CDR2 SAAADI. CDR3 loop: CATSGGYGQPQHF. CDR3 bases: TGCGCCACATCAGGGGGGTACGGTCAGCCCCAGCATTTT.

The chain has TRBV6-1 and TRBJ2-5; the match to TRBD1 covers 9 bases. Germline CDR1 is MNHNS and CDR2 is SASEGT. Unmatched junction bases numbered 17, after V lost 4 bases and J lost 11 bases. The CDR3 contains 16 residues. This chain's CDR3 is CASSVPLGQGPREQYF. CDR3 DNA sequence: TGTGCCAGCAGTGTCCCACTCGGACAGGGGCCCCGGGAGCAGTACTTC.

The chain is built from TRBV25-1 and TRBJ2-7, with no clear D. Trimming left V 9 bases short and J 3 bases short, with 15 bases between. From germline, CDR1 is MGHDK and CDR2 SYGVNS. The CDR3 length is 13 residues. CDR3 nucleotide sequence: TGTGCCAGGACCCCCTGTCGGGTCTACGAGCAGTACTTC. Its protein is CARTPCRVYEQYF.

The CDR3 sequence: CASSPPNRGTGLYNEQFF. The CDR3 coding sequence is TGTGCCAGCTCACCACCTAATAGAGGGACAGGTCTGTACAATGAGCAGTTCTTC. V is TRBV18 and J is TRBJ2-1, with 8 nucleotides matching TRBD1. The V and J ends lost 0 bases and 4 bases, in that order; junction bases with no gene match: 11. The CDR3 extends over 18 amino acids. Germline V lookup: CDR1 KGHSH, CDR2 LQKENI. Full variable domain (missing parts from reference TRBV18 and TRBJ2-1): NAGVMQNPRHLVRRRGQEARLRCSPMKGHSHVYWYRQLPEEGLKFMVYLQKENIIDESGMPKERFSAEFPKEGPSILRIQQVVRGDSAAYFCASSPPNRGTGLYNEQFFGPGTRLTVL.

V and J are TRBV7-9 and TRBJ1-2; D is uncertain. With 7 bases removed from V and 0 bases from J, the gap between germline ends came to 12 bases. The CDR3 is 14 amino acids. Germline CDR1 SEHNR, CDR2 FQNEAQ (reference sequence). The CDR3 region has the DNA TGTGCCAGCATATCGCGCGGAGCTAACTATGGCTACACCTTC. Protein sequence: CASISRGANYGYTF. The full variable domain, with the rest looked up from reference TRBV7-9 and TRBJ1-2, is DTGVSQNPRHKITKRGQNVTFRCDPISEHNRLYWYRQTLGQGPEFLTYFQNEAQLEKSRLLSDRFSAERPKGSFSTLEIQRTEQGDSAMYLCASISRGANYGYTFGSGTRLTVV.

V is TRBV2 and J is TRBJ2-7; 8 bases are shared with TRBD2. The V gene's germline CDR1 is SNHLY and CDR2 FYNNEI. J gave up 6 bases and V 8 bases, and 15 bases lay outside the gene matches. The CDR3 loop spans 15 amino acids. CDR3 loop: CASAQTSGRTGEQYF. CDR3 bases: TGTGCCAGCGCACAAACGAGCGGGAGAACGGGCGAGCAGTACTTC.

The rearrangement joins TRBV13 to TRBJ2-1; TRBD2 matches 14 bases. This CDR3 has 16 amino acids. Unmatched junction bases numbered 11, after V lost 6 bases and J lost 10 bases. Germline V CDR1 and CDR2: PRHDT, FYEKMQ (reference sequence). The CDR3 nucleotides are TGTGCCAGCAGTACGACTAGCGGGGGGGCCTGGGGCGAGCAGTTCTTC. This gives the protein CASSTTSGGAWGEQFF.

The rearrangement links TRBV2 to TRBJ1-5; 9 bases are shared with TRBD1. The V and J ends lost 8 bases and 9 bases, in that order; junction bases with no gene match: 8. The CDR3 has 13 amino acids. The germline CDR1 and CDR2 sequences are SNHLY and FYNNEI. CDR3: CASVGQGHGPQHF. The CDR3 DNA sequence: TGTGCCAGCGTGGGACAGGGCCATGGGCCCCAGCATTTT.

J is TRBJ2-3 and V is TRBV19; TRBD2 agrees at 9 bases. CDR1 LNHDA and CDR2 SQIVND come from the germline V gene (reference sequence). The CDR3 runs to 15 residues. Trimming took 5 bases from V and 6 from J; bases not matched to a gene: 9. The CDR3 DNA follows: TGTGCCAGTAGTGTGACTAGCGGTGGGGTCGATACGCAGTATTTT. Amino acid sequence: CASSVTSGGVDTQYF.

The rearrangement uses TRBV19 and TRBJ1-4; TRBD1 aligns across 7 bases. After removal of 7 bases from V and 5 bases from J, the junction contained 7 bases not matched to a gene. This CDR3 spans 14 amino acids. Germline CDR1 is LNHDA and CDR2 is SQIVND (reference sequence). In nucleotides, the CDR3 is TGTGCCAGTACCCCGGGACAGAGAAATGAAAAACTGTTTTTT. This encodes CASTPGQRNEKLFF.

The chain recombines TRBV7-2 with TRBJ2-3, with D tentatively TRBD2 (5 bases). Germline lookup yields CDR1 SGHTA and CDR2 FQGNSA. The CDR3 length is 15 residues. V lost 1 base, J lost 0 bases, and 8 bases lay in between. CDR3 DNA: TGTGCCAGCAGCTTAGGAGACTATAGCACAGATACGCAGTATTTT. Protein sequence: CASSLGDYSTDTQYF.

V and J are TRBV6-5 and TRBJ1-1; D gene ambiguous. Trimming removed 2 bases at V and 1 base at J, with 5 bases between. Germline V gene data show CDR1 as MNHEY and CDR2 as SVGAGI. The CDR3 contains 13 residues. For the CDR3, the DNA is TGTGCCAGCAGTTACCGCAGGAACACTGAAGCTTTCTTT. Protein: CASSYRRNTEAFF.

This rearrangement joins TRBV9 to TRBJ2-1, with D hard to call. The CDR3 is made up of 11 amino acids. Germline V gives CDR1 SGDLS, CDR2 YYNGEE. The V end lost 3 bases, the J end lost 5 bases, and 3 bases lay between the germline ends. The CDR3 coding sequence is TGTGCCAGCAGCGCTAACAATGAGCAGTTCTTC. Residues: CASSANNEQFF.

This chain connects TRBV4-1 to TRBJ1-3, with a tentative D call TRBD1 (6 bases). The CDR3 length is 14 residues. Germline values: CDR1 MGHRA, CDR2 YSYEKL. Trimming took 0 bases from V and 4 from J, leaving 7 bases between them. DNA for the CDR3: TGCGCCAGCAGCCAAGACAGGGGAGGAAACACCATATATTTT. Amino acid sequence: CASSQDRGGNTIYF.

This chain joins TRBV7-8 and TRBJ2-7; a possible D gene is TRBD1 (5 bases). This CDR3 comprises 14 residues. Germline CDR1 is SGHVS and CDR2 is FQNEAQ. V was cut by 2 bases and J by 3 bases, with 11 bases left in between. The chain's CDR3 is CASSLRTRIYEQYF. CDR3 DNA sequence: TGTGCCAGCAGCTTAAGGACAAGGATCTACGAGCAGTACTTC.

The V call is TRBV6-1, the J call TRBJ2-2; unclear D gene. Germline V gives CDR1 MNHNS, CDR2 SASEGT. This CDR3 region has 15 residues. V lost 2 bases and J lost 2, with 9 bases in between. The chain's CDR3 is CASSESLRNTGELFF. For the CDR3, the DNA is TGTGCCAGCAGTGAATCCCTCAGAAACACCGGGGAGCTGTTTTTT.

V is TRBV19 and J is TRBJ2-3, with TRBD1 identical over 9 bases. Trimming cost V 5 bases and J 1 base; bases outside gene matches: 4. This CDR3 has 15 residues. Germline V gene lookup returns CDR1 LNHDA and CDR2 SQIVND (reference sequence). This chain's CDR3 is CASSGRDRGTDTQYF. Written as DNA, the CDR3 is TGTGCCAGTAGTGGGCGGGACAGGGGCACAGATACGCAGTATTTT.

The V call is TRBV6-5, the J call TRBJ2-7; TRBD1 is a possible D gene (6 bases). Germline V gene data show CDR1 as MNHEY and CDR2 as SVGAGI. CDR3 length: 15 amino acids. Trimming cost V 0 bases and J 5 bases, with 14 bases left between them. CDR3 region: CASSYSVGRGDEQYF. CDR3 in DNA: TGTGCCAGCAGTTACTCGGTTGGCAGGGGTGACGAGCAGTACTTC.

On this clone itself: Sequence at one end of the junction differs from germline and may be a read error. This chain links TRBV4-3 with TRBJ2-3; D gene uncertain. This CDR3 comprises 13 residues. Looked up from germline, CDR1 is LGHNA and CDR2 is YSLEER. CDR3 bases: TGCGCCAGCAGCCAAGAACCGCGGAGTACGCGGTATTTT. Its protein product is CASSQEPRSTRYF.

This rearrangement joins TRBV6-5 to TRBJ2-1; 7 positions agree with TRBD1. This CDR3 has 11 residues. The V gene end was trimmed by 6 bases and the J gene end by 15 bases; junction bases not matched to a gene: 8. Germline V lookup: CDR1 MNHEY, CDR2 SVGAGI. CDR3 in amino acids: CASSAPGQWFF. CDR3 DNA: TGTGCCAGCAGCGCACCGGGACAGTGGTTCTTC.

The chain uses TRBV2 and TRBJ2-5; 9 bases fit TRBD1. V was pared by 6 bases and J by 5 bases, with 7 bases of the junction left unmatched. The CDR3 is made up of 14 amino acids. Germline loops: CDR1 SNHLY, CDR2 FYNNEI. In DNA form, the CDR3 reads TGTGCCAGCAGCTCGGGACAGGGCAGGGAGACCCAGTACTTC. The encoded protein is CASSSGQGRETQYF.

This chain uses TRBV5-6 with TRBJ2-6; D remains unclear. The germline V gene encodes CDR1 SGHDT and CDR2 YYEEEE. The V and J ends lost 4 bases and 7 bases respectively, with 6 bases between them. The CDR3 is made up of 12 amino acids. The CDR3 DNA reads as TGTGCCAGCAGCCGAACTGCCAACGTCCTGACTTTC. This sequence encodes CASSRTANVLTF.

The V call is TRBV7-8, the J call TRBJ1-5, with 8 nucleotides matching TRBD1. CDR3 size: 15 residues. Trimming took 1 base from V and 4 from J; bases not matched to a gene: 3. Germline CDR1 is SGHVS and CDR2 is FQNEAQ. For the CDR3, the DNA is TGTGCCAGCAGCTTAGACCGACAGGGGAATCAGCCCCAGCATTTT. Protein product: CASSLDRQGNQPQHF. Combining the CDR3 with reference TRBV7-8 and TRBJ1-5 gives the whole variable domain GAGVSQSPRYKVAKRGQDVALRCDPISGHVSLFWYQQALGQGPEFLTYFQNEAQLDKSGLPSDRFFAERPEGSVSTLKIQRTQQEDSAVYLCASSLDRQGNQPQHFGDGTRLSIL.

CDR3: CASSRRGSVTDTQYF. As DNA, the CDR3 is TGTGCCAGCAGCCGCCGCGGCAGCGTCACAGATACGCAGTATTTT. The V and J genes are TRBV7-2 and TRBJ2-3, with unresolved D. Germline V gives CDR1 SGHTA, CDR2 FQGNSA. The CDR3 contains 15 residues. V gave up 5 bases and J gave up 2 bases, with 14 bases separating them. Looking up the rest from reference TRBV7-2 and TRBJ2-3 gives the full variable domain: GAGVSQSPSNKVTEKGKDVELRCDPISGHTALYWYRQSLGQGLEFLIYFQGNSAPDKSGLPSDRFSAERTGGSVSTLTIQRTQQEDSAVYLCASSRRGSVTDTQYFGPGTRLTVL.

This sequence joins TRBV9 and TRBJ1-2; no definite D call. Per germline, CDR1 SGDLS and CDR2 YYNGEE. V gave up 0 bases and J gave up 2 bases, with 8 bases separating them. This CDR3 is built from 14 residues. The CDR3 region is CASSVGFENYGYTF. The CDR3 nucleotides are TGTGCCAGCAGCGTAGGGTTCGAGAACTATGGCTACACCTTC.

V gene TRBV27 combines with J gene TRBJ1-3, with 10 bases matching TRBD1. Trimming removed 9 bases from V and 2 bases from J; junction bases left unmatched: 16. The CDR3 is 18 residues long. Germline V gene data show CDR1 as MNHEY and CDR2 as SMNVEV (reference sequence). The CDR3 nucleotides read TGTGCCAGTAGACCGGGACAGGGGCCTAGTGGAGCTGGAAACACCATATATTTT. Amino acid sequence: CASRPGQGPSGAGNTIYF.

Comments on this clone: The sample carries other DNA sequences with the same CDR3. The V and J genes are TRBV7-2 and TRBJ1-3; no clear D. The CDR3 has 14 amino acids. Trimming removed 1 base from V and 0 bases from J, with 4 bases in between. Germline values: CDR1 SGHTA, CDR2 FQGNSA. The CDR3, as DNA: TGTGCCAGCAGCTTAGGGAGCTCTGGAAACACCATATATTTT. As protein: CASSLGSSGNTIYF.

CDR3 loop: CASSDAAPPNEKLFF. CDR3 in DNA: TGTGCCAGCAGTGACGCGGCACCTCCTAATGAAAAACTGTTTTTT. The gene calls are TRBV2 and TRBJ1-4; no clear D. The V end was cut by 3 bases, the J end by 3 bases, with 11 bases between. This CDR3 comprises 15 residues. The germline V gene encodes CDR1 SNHLY and CDR2 FYNNEI. Full variable domain (missing parts from reference TRBV2 and TRBJ1-4): EPEVTQTPSHQVTQMGQEVILRCVPISNHLYFYWYRQILGQKVEFLVSFYNNEISEKSEIFDDQFSVERPDGSNFTLKIRSTKLEDSAMYFCASSDAAPPNEKLFFGSGTQLSVL.

J is TRBJ1-2 and V is TRBV7-9, with D tentatively TRBD1 (5 bases). Germline V lookup: CDR1 SEHNR, CDR2 FQNEAQ (reference sequence). Trimming pared 4 bases from V and 6 bases from J, leaving 21 bases between. This CDR3 has 16 residues. The DNA for the CDR3 is TGTGCCAGCAGCTCGGGGGTTGTAGGCCACCGGCATGGCTACACCTTC. Amino acid sequence: CASSSGVVGHRHGYTF.

The chain employs TRBV11-3 and TRBJ1-4; 8 nucleotides agree with TRBD1. Germline assignment: CDR1 SGHNT and CDR2 YENEEA. This CDR3 contains 14 residues. V dropped 5 bases and J dropped 7; count of bases not matched to a gene: 6. The CDR3 bases are TGTGCCAGCAGCCTCCGAGACAGGGGTGAAAAACTGTTTTTT. Its translation: CASSLRDRGEKLFF.